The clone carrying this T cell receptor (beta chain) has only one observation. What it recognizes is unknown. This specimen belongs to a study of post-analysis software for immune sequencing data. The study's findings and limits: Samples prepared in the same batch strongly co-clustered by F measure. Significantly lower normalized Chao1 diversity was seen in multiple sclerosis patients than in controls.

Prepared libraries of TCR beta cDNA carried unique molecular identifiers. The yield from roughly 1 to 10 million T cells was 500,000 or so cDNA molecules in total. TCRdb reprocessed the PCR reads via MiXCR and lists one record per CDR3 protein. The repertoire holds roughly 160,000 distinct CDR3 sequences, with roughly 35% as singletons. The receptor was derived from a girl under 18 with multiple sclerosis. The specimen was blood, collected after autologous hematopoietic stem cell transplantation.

CDR3 protein: CAWSPDRDEQYF. DNA of the CDR3: TGTGCCTGGAGTCCCGACAGGGACGAGCAGTACTTC. The rearrangement uses TRBV30 and TRBJ2-7; 7 bases are shared with TRBD1. The V gene's germline CDR1 is GTSNPN and CDR2 SVGIG (reference sequence). The CDR3 sequence is 12 residues long. Trimming removed 2 bases from V and 5 bases from J; junction bases left unmatched: 3.